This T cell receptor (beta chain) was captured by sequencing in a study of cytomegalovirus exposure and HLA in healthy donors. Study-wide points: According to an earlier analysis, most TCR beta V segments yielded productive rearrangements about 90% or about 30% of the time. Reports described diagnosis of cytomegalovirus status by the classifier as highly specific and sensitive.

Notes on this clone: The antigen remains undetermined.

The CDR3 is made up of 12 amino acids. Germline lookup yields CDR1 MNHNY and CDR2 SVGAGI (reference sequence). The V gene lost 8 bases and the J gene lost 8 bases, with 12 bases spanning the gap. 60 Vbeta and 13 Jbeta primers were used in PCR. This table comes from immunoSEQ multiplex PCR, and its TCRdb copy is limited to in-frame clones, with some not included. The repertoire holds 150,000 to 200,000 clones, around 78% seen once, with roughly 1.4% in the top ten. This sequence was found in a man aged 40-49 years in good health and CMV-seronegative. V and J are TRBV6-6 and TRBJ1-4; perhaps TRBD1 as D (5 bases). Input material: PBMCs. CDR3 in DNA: TGTGCCAGCGGAGGAGGGGAGGAAAAACTGTTTTTT. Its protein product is CASGGGEEKLFF.